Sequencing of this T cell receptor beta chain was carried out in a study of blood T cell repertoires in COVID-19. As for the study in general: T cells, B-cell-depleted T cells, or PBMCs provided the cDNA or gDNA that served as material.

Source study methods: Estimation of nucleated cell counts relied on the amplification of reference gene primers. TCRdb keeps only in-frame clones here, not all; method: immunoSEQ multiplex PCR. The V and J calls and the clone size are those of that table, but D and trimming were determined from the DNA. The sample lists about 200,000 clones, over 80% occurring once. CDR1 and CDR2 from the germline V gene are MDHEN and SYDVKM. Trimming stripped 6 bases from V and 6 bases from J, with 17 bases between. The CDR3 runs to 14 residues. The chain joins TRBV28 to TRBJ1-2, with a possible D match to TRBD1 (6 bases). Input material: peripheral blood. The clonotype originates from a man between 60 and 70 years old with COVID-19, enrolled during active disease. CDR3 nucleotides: TGTGCCAGCAGCAAACAGGGCTTCTTCAATGGCTACACCTTC. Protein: CASSKQGFFNGYTF.